This TCR beta chain comes out of a study of shared clonotypes between healthy human individuals. Concerning this clone: The target antigen is unknown. The junction departs from germline at one end; a sequencing error may be responsible.

Whole-study findings and limits: Sorted-subset samples were not fully sequenced, rarefaction indicated. The naive CD4 repertoires of a handful of donors were compared, and approximately 4.5% of clonotypes were shared.

The naive CD8 population came from CD45RO-negative cells selected for CCR7, without terminally differentiated effector memory CD45RA+ cells. CDR3 length equals 20 residues. Germline loops: CDR1 SGHDN, CDR2 FVKESK. TCRdb keeps only in-frame clones here, not all; method: immunoSEQ multiplex PCR. The table shows hundreds of thousands of clones, with approximately 95% occurring only once. V is TRBV14 and J is TRBJ1-3; 10 bases fit TRBD1. The sequencing input was naive CD8+ T cells sorted from blood. This TCR was sampled from a woman aged 25 to 39 in good health. CDR3 in amino acids: CASSQAGTGVYLGVGDTIYF. CDR3 nucleotides: TGTGCCAGCAGCCAGGCCGGGACAGGGGTTTATTTGGGCGTTGGAGACACCATATATTTT.